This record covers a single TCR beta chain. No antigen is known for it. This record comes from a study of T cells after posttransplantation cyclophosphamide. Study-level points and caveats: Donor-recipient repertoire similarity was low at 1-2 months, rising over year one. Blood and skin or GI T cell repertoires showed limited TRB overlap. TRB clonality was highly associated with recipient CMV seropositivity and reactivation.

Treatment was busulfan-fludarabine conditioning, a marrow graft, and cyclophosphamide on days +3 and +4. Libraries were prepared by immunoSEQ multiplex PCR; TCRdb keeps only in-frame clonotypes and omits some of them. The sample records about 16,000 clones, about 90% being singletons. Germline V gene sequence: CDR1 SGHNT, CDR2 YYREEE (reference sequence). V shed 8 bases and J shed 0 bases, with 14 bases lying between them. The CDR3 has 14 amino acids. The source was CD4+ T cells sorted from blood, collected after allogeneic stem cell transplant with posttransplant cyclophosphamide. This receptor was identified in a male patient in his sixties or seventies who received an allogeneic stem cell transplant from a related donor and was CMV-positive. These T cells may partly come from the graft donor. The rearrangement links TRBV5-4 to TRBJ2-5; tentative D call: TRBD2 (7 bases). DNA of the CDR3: TGTGCCAGTAGTAGGGGGGGGGACCAAGAGACCCAGTACTTC. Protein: CASSRGGDQETQYF.